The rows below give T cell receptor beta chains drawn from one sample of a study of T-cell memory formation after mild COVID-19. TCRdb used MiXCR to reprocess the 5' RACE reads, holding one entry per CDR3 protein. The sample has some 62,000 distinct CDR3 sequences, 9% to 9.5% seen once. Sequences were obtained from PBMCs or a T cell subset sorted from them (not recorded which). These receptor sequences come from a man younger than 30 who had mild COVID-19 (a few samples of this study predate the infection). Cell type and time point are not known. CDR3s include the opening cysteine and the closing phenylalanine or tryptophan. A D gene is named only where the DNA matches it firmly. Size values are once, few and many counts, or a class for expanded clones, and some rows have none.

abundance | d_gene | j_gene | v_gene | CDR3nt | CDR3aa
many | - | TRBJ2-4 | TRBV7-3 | TGTGCCAGCAGTGAGGGAGTGTCCAAAAACATTCAGTACTTC | CASSEGVSKNIQYF
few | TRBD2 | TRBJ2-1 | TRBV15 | TGTGCCACCAGCAGAGATGGGAGGGAGTACAATGAGCAGTTCTTC | CATSRDGREYNEQFF
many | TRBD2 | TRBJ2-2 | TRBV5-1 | TGCGCCAGCAGCACAGGGACTAGCGCCCACACCGGGGAGCTGTTTTTT | CASSTGTSAHTGELFF
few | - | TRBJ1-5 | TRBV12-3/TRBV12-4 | TGTGCCAGCAATCACCAGGGGCCCAATCAGCCCCAGCATTTT | CASNHQGPNQPQHF
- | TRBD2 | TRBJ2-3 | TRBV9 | TGTGCCAGCAGCCCTAGCAGAAGTAGCGGGGGGGATACGCAGTATTTT | CASSPSRSSGGDTQYF
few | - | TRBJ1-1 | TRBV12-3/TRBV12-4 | TGTGCCAGCAGTTTAGTTCGTAAGGGACTGCTACTTTTCAACACTGAAGCTTTCTTT | CASSLVRKGLLLFNTEAFF
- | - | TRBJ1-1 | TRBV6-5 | TGTGCCAGCACGGACAGTTCTAACACTGAAGCTTTCTTT | CASTDSSNTEAFF
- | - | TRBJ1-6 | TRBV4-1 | TGCGCCAGCAGCCAAGGGCCTCGGGGTCCTTCACCCCTCCACTTT | CASSQGPRGPSPLHF
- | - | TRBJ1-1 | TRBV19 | TGTGCCAGCCAGGAGGGGATTTCAGCTTTCTTT | CASQEGISAFF
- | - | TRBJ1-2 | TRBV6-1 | TGTGCCAGCAGTGAGCACACAGGTGCTCAAGGCTACACCTTC | CASSEHTGAQGYTF
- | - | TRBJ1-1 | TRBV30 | TGTGCCTGGAGTAGCGGTTTGAACACTGAAGCTTTCTTT | CAWSSGLNTEAFF
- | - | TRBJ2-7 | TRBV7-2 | TGTGCCAGCACCAGGGCAGGCGCCTACGAGCAGTACTTC | CASTRAGAYEQYF
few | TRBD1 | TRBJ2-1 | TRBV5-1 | TGCGCCAGCAGGTGGGACAGGGGTTATGAGCAGTTCTTC | CASRWDRGYEQFF
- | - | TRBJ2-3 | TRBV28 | TGTGCCAGCAGTTTGGGGGGAAGCCCGAATATTTTC | CASSLGGSPNIF
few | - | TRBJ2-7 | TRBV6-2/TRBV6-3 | TGTGCCAGCACCCCTTCGGGGGTCAACTCCTACGAGCAGTACTTC | CASTPSGVNSYEQYF
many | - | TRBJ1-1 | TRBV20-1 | TGCAGTGCTCCTAGATTGGGGCGCTGGGATACTGAAGCTTTCTTT | CSAPRLGRWDTEAFF
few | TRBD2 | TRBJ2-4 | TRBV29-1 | TGCAGCGTTGAAGGTTCCGCTAGCGGGCCTCAGTACTTC | CSVEGSASGPQYF
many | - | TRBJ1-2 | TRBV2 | TGTGCCAGCAGTGACAGGTTATATGGCTACACCTTC | CASSDRLYGYTF
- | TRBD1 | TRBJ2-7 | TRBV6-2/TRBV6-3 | TGTGCCAGCATTTCTTATATAGGGACAGGGACCTACGAGCAGTACTTC | CASISYIGTGTYEQYF
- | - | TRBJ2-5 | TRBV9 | TGTGCCAGCAGCGTAGAGGGAGCGGTGGAGACCCAGTACTTC | CASSVEGAVETQYF
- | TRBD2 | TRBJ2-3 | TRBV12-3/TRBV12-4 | TGTGCCAGCAGTTTAGCTAGCGGGCGCACAGATACGCAGTATTTT | CASSLASGRTDTQYF
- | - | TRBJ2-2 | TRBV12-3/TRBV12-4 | TGTGCCAGCAGTTTTTTTCTCACCGGGGAGCTGTTTTTT | CASSFFLTGELFF
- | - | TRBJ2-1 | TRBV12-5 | TGTGCTAGTGGTTTGGTACTCAGGCCCGCCATGCAGGAGCAGTTCTTC | CASGLVLRPAMQEQFF
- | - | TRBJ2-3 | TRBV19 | TGTGCCAGTACGGCGGGGGCCTCGGGCACAGATACGCAGTATTTT | CASTAGASGTDTQYF
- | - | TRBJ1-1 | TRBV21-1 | TGTGCCAGCACCCCTGGGAAGGGGGCGAAAGGAAGCGCGGAAGCTTTCTTT | CASTPGKGAKGSAEAFF
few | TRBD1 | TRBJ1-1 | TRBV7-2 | TGTGCCAGCAGCCCACAGGGGGCCCCCACTGAAGCTTTCTTT | CASSPQGAPTEAFF
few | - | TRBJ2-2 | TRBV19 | TGTGCCAGTAGCCAGGGATCGGCGGGCGGGGAGCTGTTTTTT | CASSQGSAGGELFF
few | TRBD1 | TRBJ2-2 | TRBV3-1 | TGTGCCAGCACCCGGACAGGGTTGACCGGGGAGCTGTTTTTT | CASTRTGLTGELFF
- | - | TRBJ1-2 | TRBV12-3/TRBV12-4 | TGTGCCAGCACCGAATTTACGACTGGATATGGCTACACCTTC | CASTEFTTGYGYTF
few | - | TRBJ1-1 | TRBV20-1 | TGCAGTGCTAGAGATTCGAGAGCGAACACTGAAGCTTTCTTT | CSARDSRANTEAFF
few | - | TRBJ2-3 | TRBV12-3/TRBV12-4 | TGTGCCAGCAGTCGGACTGGCACAGATACGCAGTATTTT | CASSRTGTDTQYF
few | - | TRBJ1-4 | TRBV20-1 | TGCAGTGCTAGAGATTCCGGGGAGGCTAATGAAAAACTGTTTTTT | CSARDSGEANEKLFF
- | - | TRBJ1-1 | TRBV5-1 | TGCGCCAGCAGTCCCGACAGACTCACTGAAGCTTTCTTT | CASSPDRLTEAFF
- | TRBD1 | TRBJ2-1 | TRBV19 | TGTGCCAGTAGTACGGGACAGGGTAACAATGAGCAGTTCTTC | CASSTGQGNNEQFF
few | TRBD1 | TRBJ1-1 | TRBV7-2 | TGTGCCAGCAGCTTGGAGACAGGGCTCCGGAACACTGAAGCTTTCTTT | CASSLETGLRNTEAFF
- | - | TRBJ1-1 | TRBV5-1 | TGCGCCAGCAGCCTCTCTTGGGACACTGAAGCTTTCTTT | CASSLSWDTEAFF
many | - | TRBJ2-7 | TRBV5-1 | TGCGCCAGCAGCCCGCAACAAGGGGGTCCCTACGAGCAGTACTTC | CASSPQQGGPYEQYF
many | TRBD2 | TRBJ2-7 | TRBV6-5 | TGTGCCAGCAGTTACTCGCCTAGCGGCTCCTACGAGCAGTACTTC | CASSYSPSGSYEQYF
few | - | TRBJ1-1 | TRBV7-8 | TGTGCCAGCACGCGGGGGGGTACGAACACTGAAGCTTTCTTT | CASTRGGTNTEAFF
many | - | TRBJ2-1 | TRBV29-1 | TGCAGCGTTGAAGCAGACTTAGCATATGAGCAGTTCTTC | CSVEADLAYEQFF
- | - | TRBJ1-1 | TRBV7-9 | TGTGCCAGCAGCACTGGGACGCCCGCCACTGAAGCTTTCTTT | CASSTGTPATEAFF
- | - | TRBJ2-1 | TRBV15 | TGTGCCACCAGCTGGGGCCCGGACAATGAGCAGTTCTTC | CATSWGPDNEQFF
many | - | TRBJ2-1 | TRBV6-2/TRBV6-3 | TGTGCCAGCAGTTACGTCAGCGGAAGCTCCTACAATGAGCAGTTCTTC | CASSYVSGSSYNEQFF
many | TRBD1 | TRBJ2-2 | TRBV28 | TGTGCCAGCAGTTACCGACAGGGCCACACCGGGGAGCTGTTTTTT | CASSYRQGHTGELFF
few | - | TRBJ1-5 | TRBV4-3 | TGCGCCAGCAGCCAAGATCTTCCAGGCTATGGCCAGCCCCAGCATTTT | CASSQDLPGYGQPQHF
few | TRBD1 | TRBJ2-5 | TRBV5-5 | TGTGCCAGCAGCCCATTCAGGGGGATTTTAGAGACCCAGTACTTC | CASSPFRGILETQYF
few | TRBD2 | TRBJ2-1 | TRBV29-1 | TGCAGCGTTTTTCGGACTAGCGGGGGGTCCCACAATGAGCAGTTCTTC | CSVFRTSGGSHNEQFF
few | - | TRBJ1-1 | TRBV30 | TGTGCCTGGAGTCACGGGACTGGGAACACTGAAGCTTTCTTT | CAWSHGTGNTEAFF
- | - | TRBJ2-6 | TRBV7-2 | TGTGCCAGCAGCCGCGGACAGAGCTCTGGGGCCAACGTCCTGACTTTC | CASSRGQSSGANVLTF
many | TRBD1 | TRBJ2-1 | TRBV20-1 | TGCAGTGCCCGCGCGCCGGGACAGAAGCTCAATGAGCAGTTCTTC | CSARAPGQKLNEQFF
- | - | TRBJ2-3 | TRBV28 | TGTGCCAGCAGATCTAGCACAGATACGCAGTATTTT | CASRSSTDTQYF